Following are 8 T cell receptor beta chains from one sample sequenced in a study of T cells after yellow fever vaccination. MiXCR, applied by TCRdb to the 5' RACE reads, yields one record per CDR3 protein. This sample has hundreds of thousands of distinct CDR3 sequences, with 15% to 20% found just once. The sample was PBMCs, taken 15 days after the yellow fever booster vaccination. These TCRs come from a man aged 30 to 39 who received the YFV17D yellow fever vaccine.

The rearrangement uses TRBV4-3 and TRBJ2-7; D gene ambiguous. Trimming removed 3 bases at V and 2 bases at J, with 11 bases between. Germline V gene sequence: CDR1 LGHNA, CDR2 YSLEER. CDR3 length: 14 residues. In nucleotides, the CDR3 is TGCGCCAGCAGCCAGCACCCCTCAGCCTACGAGCAGTACTTC. This translates into CASSQHPSAYEQYF.

This clonotype was found a few times. CDR3 nucleotides: TGCGCCAGCAGCCTATCCGGACTAGGGGGAGAGACCCAGTACTTC. It codes for CASSLSGLGGETQYF. The rearrangement joins TRBV4-3 to TRBJ2-5; possible D gene TRBD2, 7 bases. The CDR3 loop spans 15 amino acids. The V gene lost 4 bases and the J gene lost 4 bases, with 16 bases spanning the gap. Germline V gives CDR1 LGHNA, CDR2 YSLEER.

This clonotype was detected a few times. The V gene is TRBV20-1, the J gene TRBJ2-2, with 10 bases that match TRBD2. The CDR3 consists of 15 residues. The V gene end was trimmed by 6 bases and the J gene end by 4 bases; junction bases not matched to a gene: 8. Germline V gene sequence: CDR1 DFQATT, CDR2 SNEGSKA (reference sequence). The CDR3 DNA follows: TGCAGTGCCGAGAGCGGGAGGGCATTCACCGGGGAGCTGTTTTTT. Translated, it gives CSAESGRAFTGELFF.

This clonotype was observed a few times. As the CDR3 is not closed by the conserved phenylalanine or tryptophan, this likely results from a read error. Because the CDR3's place on the DNA is in doubt, the DNA is left out and the CDR3 is given as listed by TCRdb. The chain is built from TRBV7-7 and TRBJ1-2; the table names TRBD1, a call not compared with the DNA. Germline V lookup: CDR1 SSHAT, CDR2 FNYEAQ (reference sequence). The CDR3 extends over 12 residues, inclusive of both ends. CDR3 sequence: CASSLEQPPGTG.

This clonotype occurred a few times. This sequence joins TRBV19 and TRBJ1-5; D gene unclear. Trimming stripped 6 bases from V and 2 bases from J, with 8 bases between. The germline V gene has CDR1 LNHDA and CDR2 SQIVND (reference sequence). The length of the CDR3 is 13 residues. CDR3 sequence: CASSRMGNQPQHF. The CDR3, as DNA: TGTGCCAGTAGCCGGATGGGCAATCAGCCCCAGCATTTT.

The chain carries TRBV6-2 or TRBV6-3 and TRBJ2-7; TRBD1 agrees at 7 bases. V lost 4 bases to trimming and J lost 2 bases; unmatched junction nucleotides: 5. CDR1 is MNHEY and CDR2 is SVGEGT in the germline V gene. The CDR3 sequence is 14 residues long. The CDR3 is CASSWTGRAYEQYF. CDR3 nucleotides: TGTGCCAGCAGTTGGACAGGCCGAGCCTACGAGCAGTACTTC.

This clonotype turned up a few times. The chain is built from TRBV20-1 and TRBJ2-1; the match to TRBD2 covers 9 bases. With 4 bases clipped from V and 4 bases from J, the junction kept 8 bases outside the gene matches. The CDR3 is 15 residues long. Germline loops: CDR1 DFQATT, CDR2 SNEGSKA (reference sequence). This CDR3 is CSATLLAGPYNEQFF. Written as DNA, the CDR3 is TGCAGTGCTACCCTACTAGCGGGTCCGTACAATGAGCAGTTCTTC.

This chain links TRBV5-1 with TRBJ1-4; D remains ambiguous. Germline V gives CDR1 SGHRS, CDR2 YFSETQ. This CDR3 region has 15 residues. The germline V and J ends were trimmed by 0 bases and 0 bases, with 6 bases remaining between them. CDR3 sequence reads: CASSLGATTNEKLFF. The CDR3 DNA sequence: TGCGCCAGCAGCTTGGGGGCTACAACTAATGAAAAACTGTTTTTT.